The 6 T cell receptor beta chains below were found in one sample sequenced in a study of blood T cell repertoires in COVID-19. Only in-frame clones appear in the TCRdb table, and some are missing; sequencing was by immunoSEQ multiplex PCR. Of about 94,000 clones in the sample, roughly 84% were seen once. Sequencing input: peripheral blood. Receptor source: a woman of 80 years or more with acute or convalescent COVID-19.

This clone has a handful of counts. The DNA of the CDR3 is TGTGCCAGCAGCCCCTCGGGGACTAGCGGGGGGGTTCGGGAGCAGTTCTTC. Its translation is CASSPSGTSGGVREQFF. The chain combines TRBV7-2 with TRBJ2-1; TRBD2 matches 16 bases. There are 17 residues in the CDR3. Per the germline V gene, CDR1 is SGHTA and CDR2 is FQGNSA. V trimming: 5 bases; J trimming: 10 bases; junction bases outside the gene matches: 11. The full variable domain, with the rest looked up from reference TRBV7-2 and TRBJ2-1, is GAGVSQSPSNKVTEKGKDVELRCDPISGHTALYWYRQSLGQGLEFLIYFQGNSAPDKSGLPSDRFSAERTGGSVSTLTIQRTQQEDSAVYLCASSPSGTSGGVREQFFGPGTRLTVL.

The chain joins TRBV5-4 to TRBJ2-1; weak D call: TRBD2 (6 bases). The CDR3 consists of 14 residues. The V gene lost 3 bases and the J gene lost 3 bases, with 10 bases spanning the gap. In germline, CDR1 is SGHNT, CDR2 YYREEE (reference sequence). The CDR3 sequence is CASSSRGSYNEQFF. Here the CDR3 DNA reads TGTGCCAGCAGCTCCCGGGGGAGCTACAATGAGCAGTTCTTC.

This chain joins TRBV3-1 (or the pseudogene TRBV3-2) and TRBJ2-7; D is uncertain. In germline, CDR1 is LGHDT, CDR2 YNNKEL (reference sequence). This CDR3 has 12 residues. Trimming removed 1 base from V and 4 bases from J, with 5 bases in between. DNA of the CDR3: TGTGCCAGCAGCCAAGGGCCTTACGAGCAGTACTTC. It translates to CASSQGPYEQYF.

This clone was detected a few times. The chain is built from TRBV5-4 and TRBJ1-2, with 11 bases aligning to TRBD1. Germline trimming cut 6 bases from V and 4 bases from J; bases unmatched to any gene: 14. The CDR3 covers 17 residues. Per germline, CDR1 SGHNT and CDR2 YYREEE (reference sequence). This CDR3 reads CASTAGAGQGAGYGYTF. CDR3 nucleotides: TGTGCCAGCACCGCGGGAGCCGGACAGGGGGCAGGCTATGGCTACACCTTC.

Worth noting for this clone: A read error may produce the germline difference seen at one junction end. This chain links TRBV3-1 (or the pseudogene TRBV3-2) with TRBJ1-1; the D is unclear. The germline V gene encodes CDR1 LGHDT and CDR2 YNNKEL (reference sequence). The CDR3 runs 17 residues. DNA of the CDR3: TGTGCCAGCAGCCAGGAAGGGTGGCCGTTGGAGGCTAGGAGCACCGCATTT. Its translation: CASSQEGWPLEARSTAF.

The genes are TRBV6-5 and TRBJ2-7, with 12 nucleotides matching TRBD2. There are 15 residues in the CDR3. Losses at the gene ends were 8 bases for V and 3 bases for J; bases not matched to a gene: 8. Germline CDR1 and CDR2: MNHEY and SVGAGI. The CDR3 region has the DNA TGTGCCAGCCGGACGACTAGCGGGGGTGTCTACGAGCAGTACTTC. Amino acid sequence: CASRTTSGGVYEQYF.